This paragraph reports one T cell receptor (beta chain). In the original workflow: Amplification of reference gene primers was used by the study to estimate nucleated cell counts. TCRdb's copy holds only in-frame clones and misses some; the assay was immunoSEQ multiplex PCR. That table supplies the V and J calls and clone size; D and trimming were determined from the DNA. The sample consists of under 300,000 clones, roughly 82% of them appearing once. The CDR3 is 14 amino acids. Trimming took off 5 bases at V and 0 bases at J, with 8 bases between the two ends. From germline, CDR1 is SEHNR and CDR2 FQNEAQ (reference sequence). The data belong to a study of blood T cell repertoires in COVID-19. In the study overall: The study drew acute and convalescent COVID-19 samples from the United States, Italy and Spain. Sources were T cells, B-cell-depleted T cells, or PBMCs; the material itself was cDNA or gDNA.

Sequencing was done on a sample of peripheral blood. The sequence derives from an elderly woman with active or convalescent COVID-19. The V and J genes are TRBV7-9 and TRBJ1-5; D might be TRBD1 (5 bases). The DNA for the CDR3 is TGTGCCAGCAGCCTAAGGGGTAGCAATCAGCCCCAGCATTTT. It yields the protein CASSLRGSNQPQHF.